This is a list of T cell receptor beta chains from one sample in a study of early T cells in non-severe SARS-CoV-2 infection. TCRdb reprocessed the 5' RACE reads with MiXCR, giving one entry per CDR3 protein. The table lists about 25,000 distinct CDR3 sequences, about 4.5% of them singletons, with under 13% in the top ten. Material for sequencing was whole blood. Every receptor here comes from an adult who was a healthcare worker with PCR-confirmed SARS-CoV-2 infection or an uninfected control (not recorded which). Both conserved end residues are part of each CDR3.

V gene	J gene	CDR3 protein
TRBV12-3/TRBV12-4	TRBJ1-1	CASRPPGEPWMGAFF
TRBV24-1	TRBJ1-4	CATSSGNNEKLFF
TRBV29-1	TRBJ1-1	CSVGGPGTEAFF
TRBV6-1	TRBJ2-7	CASSDLGQPKAYEQYF
TRBV24-1	TRBJ2-1	CATSDLAGDEQFF
TRBV29-1	TRBJ1-1	CSVEATGAGTEAFF
TRBV6-6	TRBJ1-2	CASSPAGGYTF
TRBV5-4	TRBJ1-1	CASSQGTGNMNTEAFF
TRBV7-9	TRBJ2-3	CASSSPGGQGSTDTQYF
TRBV29-1	TRBJ2-2	CSVVAGGTGELFF
TRBV15	TRBJ2-7	CATSSPSGGPSYEQYF
TRBV20-1	TRBJ2-1	CSAGTGYNEQFF
TRBV10-3	TRBJ2-7	CAIRPGQPPDEQYF
TRBV20-1	TRBJ2-5	CSAGRDSWTQETQYF
TRBV13	TRBJ2-3	CASSLKTGGFTDTQYF
TRBV14	TRBJ2-3	CASSQEAASTDTQYF
TRBV7-8	TRBJ1-5	CASSSLRTGNQPQHF
TRBV28	TRBJ2-3	CASSLGDRGRDTQYF
TRBV7-6	TRBJ2-7	CASSLTGEQYF
TRBV30	TRBJ2-7	CAWSDLGQGFSYEQYF
TRBV5-4	TRBJ1-1	CASSFEQRATEAFF
TRBV29-1	TRBJ2-3	CSADRGRADTQYF
TRBV7-6	TRBJ2-2	CVSRPGANSGELFF
TRBV20-1	TRBJ1-1	CSARLTGTSRGAFF
TRBV12-3/TRBV12-4	TRBJ2-4	CASSLQGGIQYF
TRBV27	TRBJ1-6	CASNPRDSYNSPLHF
TRBV9	TRBJ1-1	CASSAGLQRGPTFEAFF
TRBV29-1	TRBJ1-2	CSVAHPGQGDGYTF
TRBV20-1	TRBJ2-3	CSARDSIGTSGNTDTQYF
TRBV4-2	TRBJ2-1	CASSQRAGKPERDEQFF
TRBV6-1	TRBJ2-2	CASRVSKSGLNTGELFF
TRBV20-1	TRBJ2-1	CSAQYGNEQFF
TRBV28	TRBJ1-2	CASSPVDRVRGYTF
TRBV19	TRBJ2-2	CASSIDLRGELFF
TRBV29-1	TRBJ1-6	CSVGGQGSPLHF
TRBV19	TRBJ2-7	CASTPTQGSPGEQYF
TRBV7-2	TRBJ2-7	CASSPPTGQGAYEQYF
TRBV25-1	TRBJ1-3	CASSEERSGNTIYF
TRBV10-2	TRBJ2-7	CASSDISYEQYF
TRBV6-5	TRBJ1-6	CASSQRDTYNSPLHF
TRBV7-9	TRBJ2-6	CASSHDGPGANVLTF
TRBV12-5	TRBJ2-3	CASGVGQITSTDTQYF
TRBV20-1	TRBJ1-5	CSARRGVASNQPQHF
TRBV7-6	TRBJ2-7	CASSFGTAMQQYF
TRBV9	TRBJ2-7	CASSVAAGGPNEQYF
TRBV6-2/TRBV6-3	TRBJ2-4	CASSAQGVATKNIQYF
TRBV4-1	TRBJ2-7	CASSQDPQGIYEQYF
TRBV7-6	TRBJ2-7	CASSLRETSAYEQYF
TRBV20-1	TRBJ1-1	CSARVGNTEAFF
TRBV19	TRBJ2-6	CASRGAGRSGANVLTF
TRBV5-4	TRBJ2-1	CASSSPTGGPSSYNEQFF
TRBV7-9	TRBJ2-5	CASSLVGSGTQYF
TRBV29-1	TRBJ1-4	CSVRKTRVRGEKLFF